A single sample is the source of the 15 T cell receptor beta chains below, sequenced in a study of cytomegalovirus exposure and HLA in healthy donors. In the PCR, 60 Vbeta and 13 Jbeta primers were used. TCRdb's table, derived via immunoSEQ multiplex PCR, lists solely in-frame clones and lacks some. The table records a few hundred thousand clones, 80% of them present only once. Sequenced: PBMCs. The receptors originated from a girl aged 2 to 10 in good health and CMV-seronegative.

The J gene is TRBJ2-5, the V gene TRBV2, with 8 bases that match TRBD1. The length of the CDR3 is 14 residues. Germline V CDR1 and CDR2: SNHLY, FYNNEI. J gave up 5 bases and V 3 bases, and 5 bases lay outside the gene matches. The CDR3 protein is CASSDRRGPETQYF. The DNA for the CDR3 is TGTGCCAGCAGTGATCGCAGGGGGCCGGAGACCCAGTACTTC.

The rearrangement uses TRBV28 and TRBJ1-5; 7 nucleotides agree with TRBD1. The germline gives CDR1 MDHEN, CDR2 SYDVKM. The length of the CDR3 is 14 residues. V shed 4 bases and J 7 bases; nucleotides not matched to a gene: 7. This CDR3 reads CASSYRQGGQPQHF. The CDR3 coding sequence is TGTGCCAGCAGTTACCGACAGGGTGGACAGCCCCAGCATTTT.

V and J are TRBV2 and TRBJ2-7; 12 nucleotides align to TRBD2. There are 16 residues in the CDR3. V dropped 3 bases and J dropped 4; count of bases not matched to a gene: 7. CDR1 and CDR2 (germline): SNHLY, FYNNEI. The CDR3 bases are TGTGCCAGCAGTGACGGGACTAGCGGGCATCCTTACGAGCAGTACTTC. Its protein is CASSDGTSGHPYEQYF.

V gene TRBV4-1 combines with J gene TRBJ2-1; 8 positions agree with TRBD2. Germline CDR1 MGHRA, CDR2 YSYEKL. After removal of 4 bases from V and 10 bases from J, the junction contained 15 bases not matched to a gene. The CDR3 extends over 16 amino acids. The DNA of the CDR3 is TGCGCCAGCAGCCCCAGAACCGCGGGGGGCCTCGACGAGCAGTTCTTC. This sequence encodes CASSPRTAGGLDEQFF.

The chain couples TRBV7-9 to TRBJ2-7, with a weak D call TRBD2 (6 bases). Germline V lookup: CDR1 SEHNR, CDR2 FQNEAQ (reference sequence). Between the trimmed V and J ends, which lost 5 bases and 6 bases, there was a span of 11 bases. The CDR3 loop spans 12 amino acids. The CDR3 loop is CASSATSGEQYF. CDR3 DNA sequence: TGTGCCAGCAGCGCGACTAGTGGCGAGCAGTACTTC.

This chain uses TRBV28 with TRBJ2-5; D perhaps matches TRBD2 (6 bases). Trimming stripped 3 bases from V and 5 bases from J, with 7 bases between. This CDR3 has 12 residues. Per the germline V gene, CDR1 is MDHEN and CDR2 is SYDVKM. The CDR3 loop reads CASSFGGETQYF. The CDR3 DNA reads TGTGCCAGCAGTTTTGGAGGGGAGACCCAGTACTTC.

The CDR3 protein is CASSVESGHTGELFF. The CDR3 nucleotides are TGTGCCAGCAGCGTAGAGAGCGGGCACACCGGGGAGCTGTTTTTT. The rearrangement links TRBV9 to TRBJ2-2, with D possibly TRBD2 on 6 matching bases. The CDR3 is made up of 15 amino acids. Per germline, CDR1 SGDLS and CDR2 YYNGEE. Between the trimmed V and J ends, which lost 0 bases and 3 bases, there was a span of 9 bases.

The chain uses TRBV6-5 and TRBJ1-5; TRBD1 agrees at 7 bases. V lost 6 bases and J lost 3; bases outside the gene matches: 8. CDR1 is MNHEY, CDR2 SVGAGI, per germline. This CDR3 has 15 amino acids. The CDR3 loop is CASRSQTGPNQPQHF. The CDR3 DNA is TGTGCCAGCAGGTCCCAGACAGGGCCCAATCAGCCCCAGCATTTT.

The CDR3 coding sequence is TGTGCCAGCTCACCACCGGGCAGATCCTACGAGCAGTACTTC. It specifies CASSPPGRSYEQYF. This chain joins TRBV18 and TRBJ2-7; D gene uncertain. The CDR3 totals 14 residues. V lost 0 bases to trimming and J lost 1 base, with 7 bases between them. The V gene's germline CDR1 is KGHSH and CDR2 LQKENI.

This clone appeared a single time. The gene calls are TRBV7-2 and TRBJ1-2, with D perhaps matching TRBD1 (5 bases). Trimming left V 6 bases short and J 4 bases short, with 15 bases between. The CDR3 length is 14 residues. CDR1 and CDR2 (germline): SGHTA, FQGNSA. CDR3 sequence (DNA): TGTGCCAGCAGGTGGAGGGGCTCTGGCTATGGCTACACCTTC. It specifies CASRWRGSGYGYTF.

V usage is TRBV6-1 and J usage is TRBJ1-2; 7 nucleotides line up with TRBD1. The CDR3 is 16 residues long. The germline V gene has CDR1 MNHNS and CDR2 SASEGT. With 0 bases clipped from V and 6 bases from J, the junction kept 10 bases outside the gene matches. CDR3 sequence (DNA): TGTGCCAGCAGTGAAGCGCTCAGGGGGGAGGTGGATGGCTACACCTTC. Its translation: CASSEALRGEVDGYTF.

Details on this clone: The junction differs from germline at one of its ends, possibly a read error. The J gene is TRBJ2-3, the V gene TRBV27; D not certain. This CDR3 is built from 12 residues. From germline, CDR1 is MNHEY and CDR2 SMNVEV (reference sequence). The chain's CDR3 is CASSLGTDTQYF. CDR3 nucleotides: TGTGCCAGCAGTTTAGGCACCGATACGCAGTATTTT.

This clone was detected only a few times. In the same sample, other DNA sequences code for this CDR3. This chain links TRBV7-9 with TRBJ1-1, with 7 bases that match TRBD1. Trimming at V came to 5 bases and at J to 0 bases, leaving 3 bases not matched to a gene. This CDR3 has 14 residues. Per the germline V gene, CDR1 is SEHNR and CDR2 is FQNEAQ (reference sequence). The CDR3 is CASSIQGLNTEAFF. The CDR3 nucleotides read TGTGCCAGCAGCATACAGGGGTTGAACACTGAAGCTTTCTTT.

The rearrangement links TRBV19 to TRBJ1-5, with D hard to call. V lost 3 bases, J lost 3 bases, and 6 bases lay in between. Germline V gives CDR1 LNHDA, CDR2 SQIVND (reference sequence). CDR3 length equals 13 residues. CDR3 protein: CASSIQSNQPQHF. As DNA, the CDR3 is TGTGCCAGTAGTATTCAGTCCAATCAGCCCCAGCATTTT.

The chain joins TRBV5-1 to TRBJ2-3, with 9 bases matching TRBD2. This CDR3 comprises 16 residues. CDR1 and CDR2 from the germline V gene are SGHRS and YFSETQ. Trimming cost V 0 bases and J 1 base; bases outside gene matches: 3. CDR3 sequence reads: CASSLGASGGTDTQYF. The CDR3 DNA is TGCGCCAGCAGCTTGGGCGCTAGCGGGGGCACAGATACGCAGTATTTT.